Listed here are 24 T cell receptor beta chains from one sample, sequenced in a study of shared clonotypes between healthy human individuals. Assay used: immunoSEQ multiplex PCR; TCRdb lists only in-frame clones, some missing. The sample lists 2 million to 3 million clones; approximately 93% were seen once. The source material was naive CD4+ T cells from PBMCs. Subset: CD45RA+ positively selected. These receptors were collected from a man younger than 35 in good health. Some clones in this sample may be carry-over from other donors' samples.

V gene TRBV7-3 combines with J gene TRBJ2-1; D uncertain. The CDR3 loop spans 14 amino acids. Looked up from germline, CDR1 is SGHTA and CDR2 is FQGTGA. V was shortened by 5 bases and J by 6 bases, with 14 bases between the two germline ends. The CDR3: CASSLFPDGNEQFF. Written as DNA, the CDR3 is TGTGCCAGCAGCCTATTCCCGGACGGCAATGAGCAGTTCTTC.

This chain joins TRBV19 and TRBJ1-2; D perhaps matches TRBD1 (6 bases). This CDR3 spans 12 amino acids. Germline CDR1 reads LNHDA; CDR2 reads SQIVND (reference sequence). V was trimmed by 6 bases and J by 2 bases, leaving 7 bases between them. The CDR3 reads CASRDRNYGYTF. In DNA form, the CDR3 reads TGTGCCAGTAGGGACAGAAACTATGGCTACACCTTC.

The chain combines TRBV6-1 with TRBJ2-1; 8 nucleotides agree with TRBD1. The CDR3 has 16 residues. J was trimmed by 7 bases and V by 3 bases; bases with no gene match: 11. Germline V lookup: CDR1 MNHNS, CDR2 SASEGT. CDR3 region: CASSDTPRTGKNEQFF. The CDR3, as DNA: TGTGCCAGCAGTGATACCCCCCGGACAGGGAAAAATGAGCAGTTCTTC.

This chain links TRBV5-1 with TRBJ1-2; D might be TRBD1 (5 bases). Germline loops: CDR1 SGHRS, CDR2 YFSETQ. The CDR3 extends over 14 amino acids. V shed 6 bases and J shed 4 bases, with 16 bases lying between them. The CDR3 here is CASTYREGSYGYTF. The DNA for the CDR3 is TGCGCCAGCACTTACCGGGAGGGGAGCTATGGCTACACCTTC.

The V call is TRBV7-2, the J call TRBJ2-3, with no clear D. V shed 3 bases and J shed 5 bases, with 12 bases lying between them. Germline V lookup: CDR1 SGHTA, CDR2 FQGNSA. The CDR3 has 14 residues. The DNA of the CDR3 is TGTGCCAGCAGCTTTCAAAACGCCGGAGATACGCAGTATTTT. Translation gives CASSFQNAGDTQYF.

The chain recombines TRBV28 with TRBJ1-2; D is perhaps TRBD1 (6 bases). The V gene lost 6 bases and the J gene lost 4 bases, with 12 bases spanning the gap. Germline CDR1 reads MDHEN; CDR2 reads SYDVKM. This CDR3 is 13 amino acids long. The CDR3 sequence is CASRLGQLYGYTF. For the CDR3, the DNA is TGTGCCAGCAGACTCGGACAGCTCTATGGCTACACCTTC.

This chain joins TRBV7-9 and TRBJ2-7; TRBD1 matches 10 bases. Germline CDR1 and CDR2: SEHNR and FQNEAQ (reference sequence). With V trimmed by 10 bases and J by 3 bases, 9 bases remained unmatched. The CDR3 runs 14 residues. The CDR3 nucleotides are TGTGCCACCTTCTCCGGGACAGGGGACTACGAGCAGTACTTC. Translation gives CATFSGTGDYEQYF. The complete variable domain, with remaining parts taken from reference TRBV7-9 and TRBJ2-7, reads DTGVSQNPRHKITKRGQNVTFRCDPISEHNRLYWYRQTLGQGPEFLTYFQNEAQLEKSRLLSDRFSAERPKGSFSTLEIQRTEQGDSAMYLCATFSGTGDYEQYFGPGTRLTVT.

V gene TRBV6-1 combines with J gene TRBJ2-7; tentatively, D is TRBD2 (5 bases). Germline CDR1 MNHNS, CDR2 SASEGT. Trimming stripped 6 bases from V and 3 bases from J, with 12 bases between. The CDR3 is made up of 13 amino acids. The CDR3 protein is CASRTEGYYEQYF. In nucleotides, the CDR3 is TGTGCCAGCAGAACAGAGGGCTACTACGAGCAGTACTTC.

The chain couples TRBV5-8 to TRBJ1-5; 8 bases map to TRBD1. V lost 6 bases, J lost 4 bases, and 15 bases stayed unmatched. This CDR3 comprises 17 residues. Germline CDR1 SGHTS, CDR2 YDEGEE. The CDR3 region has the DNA TGTGCCAGCATTTGGAGAGGACAGGGTGTATCAAATCAGCCCCAGCATTTT. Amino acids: CASIWRGQGVSNQPQHF. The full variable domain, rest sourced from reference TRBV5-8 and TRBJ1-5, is EAGVTQSPTHLIKTRGQQATLRCSPISGHTSVYWYQQALGLGLQFLLWYDEGEERNRGNFPPRFSGRQFPNYSSELNVNALELEDSALYLCASIWRGQGVSNQPQHFGDGTRLSIL.

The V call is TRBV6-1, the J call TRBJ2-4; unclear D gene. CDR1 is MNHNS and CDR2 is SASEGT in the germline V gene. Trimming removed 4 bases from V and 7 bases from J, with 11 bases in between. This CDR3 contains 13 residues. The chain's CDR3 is CASSGTVRNIQYF. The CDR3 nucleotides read TGTGCCAGCAGTGGAACTGTCCGGAACATTCAGTACTTC.

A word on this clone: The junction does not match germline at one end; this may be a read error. The DNA for the CDR3 is TGTGCCAGCAGCTTTGGTGGGAACCAAGATACCCAGTACTTC. It is translated as CASSFGGNQDTQYF. The chain combines TRBV7-9 with TRBJ2-5; D is uncertain. Per germline, CDR1 SEHNR and CDR2 FQNEAQ (reference sequence). The CDR3 totals 14 residues.

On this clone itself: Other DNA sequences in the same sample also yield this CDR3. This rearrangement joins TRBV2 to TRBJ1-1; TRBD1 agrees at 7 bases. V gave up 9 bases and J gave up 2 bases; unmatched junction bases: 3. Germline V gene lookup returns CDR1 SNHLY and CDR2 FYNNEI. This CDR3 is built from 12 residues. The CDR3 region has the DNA TGTGCCAGGGGACAGCTCAACACTGAAGCTTTCTTT. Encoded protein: CARGQLNTEAFF.

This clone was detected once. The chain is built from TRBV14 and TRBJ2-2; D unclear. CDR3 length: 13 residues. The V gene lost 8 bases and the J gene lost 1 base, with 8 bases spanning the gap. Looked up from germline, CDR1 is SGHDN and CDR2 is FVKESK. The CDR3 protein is CASQRGNTGELFF. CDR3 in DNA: TGTGCCAGCCAGCGAGGGAACACCGGGGAGCTGTTTTTT.

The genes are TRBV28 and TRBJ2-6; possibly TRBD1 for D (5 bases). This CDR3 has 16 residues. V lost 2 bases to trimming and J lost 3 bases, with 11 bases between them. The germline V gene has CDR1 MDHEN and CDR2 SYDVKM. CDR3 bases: TGTGCCAGCAGTTTAGCTGGGGCCGGTGGGGCCAACGTCCTGACTTTC. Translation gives CASSLAGAGGANVLTF.

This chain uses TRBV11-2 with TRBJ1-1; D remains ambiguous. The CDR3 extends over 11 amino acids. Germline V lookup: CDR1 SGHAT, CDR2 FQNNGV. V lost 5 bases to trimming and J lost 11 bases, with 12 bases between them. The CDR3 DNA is TGTGCCAGCAGCCCATCACGGGCGGCTTTCTTT. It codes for CASSPSRAAFF.

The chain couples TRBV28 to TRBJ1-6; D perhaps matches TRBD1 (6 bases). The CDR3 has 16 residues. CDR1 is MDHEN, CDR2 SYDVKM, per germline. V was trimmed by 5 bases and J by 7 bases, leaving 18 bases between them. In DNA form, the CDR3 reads TGTGCCAGCAGTACGCTGGGGGGGCGTCGGAATTCACCCCTCCACTTT. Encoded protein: CASSTLGGRRNSPLHF.

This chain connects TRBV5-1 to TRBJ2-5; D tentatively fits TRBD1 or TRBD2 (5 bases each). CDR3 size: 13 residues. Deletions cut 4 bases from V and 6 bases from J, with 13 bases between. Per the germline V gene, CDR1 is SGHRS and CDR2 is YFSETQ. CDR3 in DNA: TGCGCCAGCAGCGATGGACTGGGGCAGACCCAGTACTTC. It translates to CASSDGLGQTQYF.

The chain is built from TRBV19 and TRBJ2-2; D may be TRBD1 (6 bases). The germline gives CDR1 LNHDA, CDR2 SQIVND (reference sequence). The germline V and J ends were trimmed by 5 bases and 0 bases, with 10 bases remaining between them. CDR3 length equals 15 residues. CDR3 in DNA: TGTGCCAGTAGTGTGACAGGCGCGAACACCGGGGAGCTGTTTTTT. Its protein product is CASSVTGANTGELFF.

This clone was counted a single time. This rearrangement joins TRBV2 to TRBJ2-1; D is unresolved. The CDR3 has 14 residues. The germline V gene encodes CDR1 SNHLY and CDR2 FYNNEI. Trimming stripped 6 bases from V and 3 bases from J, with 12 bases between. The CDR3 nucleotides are TGTGCCAGCAGCGCTCACTTTGTCTACAATGAGCAGTTCTTC. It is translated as CASSAHFVYNEQFF.

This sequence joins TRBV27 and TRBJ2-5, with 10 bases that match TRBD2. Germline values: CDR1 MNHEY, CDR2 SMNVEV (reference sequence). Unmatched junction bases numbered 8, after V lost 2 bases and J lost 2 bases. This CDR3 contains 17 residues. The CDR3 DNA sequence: TGTGCCAGCAGTTTAAGTAGAGCGGGAGGGGCACAAGAGACCCAGTACTTC. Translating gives CASSLSRAGGAQETQYF.

In nucleotides, the CDR3 is TGCGCCAGCAGCCAAGGTTGGACTAGCGGGAGCACAGATACGCAGTATTTT. This encodes CASSQGWTSGSTDTQYF. The V and J genes are TRBV4-1 and TRBJ2-3, with 11 bases lining up with TRBD2. The CDR3 runs to 17 residues. Germline V CDR1 and CDR2: MGHRA, YSYEKL. The V segment lost 1 base and the J segment 0 bases; nucleotides outside the gene matches: 3.

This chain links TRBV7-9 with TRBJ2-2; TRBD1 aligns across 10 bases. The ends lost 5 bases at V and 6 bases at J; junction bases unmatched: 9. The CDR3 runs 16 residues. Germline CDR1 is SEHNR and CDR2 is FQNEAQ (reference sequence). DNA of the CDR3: TGTGCCAGCAGCACCGGGACAGGGGTACTTTCCGGGGAGCTGTTTTTT. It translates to CASSTGTGVLSGELFF. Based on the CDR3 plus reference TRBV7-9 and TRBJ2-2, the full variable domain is DTGVSQNPRHKITKRGQNVTFRCDPISEHNRLYWYRQTLGQGPEFLTYFQNEAQLEKSRLLSDRFSAERPKGSFSTLEIQRTEQGDSAMYLCASSTGTGVLSGELFFGEGSRLTVL.

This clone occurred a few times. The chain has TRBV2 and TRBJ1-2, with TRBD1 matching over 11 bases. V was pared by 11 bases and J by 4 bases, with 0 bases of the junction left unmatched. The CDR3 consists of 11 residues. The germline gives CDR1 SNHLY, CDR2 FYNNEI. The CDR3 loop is CAGTGGYGYTF. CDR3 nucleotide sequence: TGTGCCGGGACAGGGGGCTATGGCTACACCTTC.

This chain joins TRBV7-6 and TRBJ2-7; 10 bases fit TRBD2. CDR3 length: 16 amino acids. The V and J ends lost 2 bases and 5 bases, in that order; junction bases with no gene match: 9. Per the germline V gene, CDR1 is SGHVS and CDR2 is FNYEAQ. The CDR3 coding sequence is TGTGCCAGCAGCTTAAGAAGCGGGAGGGTTAGTAACGAGCAGTACTTC. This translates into CASSLRSGRVSNEQYF.